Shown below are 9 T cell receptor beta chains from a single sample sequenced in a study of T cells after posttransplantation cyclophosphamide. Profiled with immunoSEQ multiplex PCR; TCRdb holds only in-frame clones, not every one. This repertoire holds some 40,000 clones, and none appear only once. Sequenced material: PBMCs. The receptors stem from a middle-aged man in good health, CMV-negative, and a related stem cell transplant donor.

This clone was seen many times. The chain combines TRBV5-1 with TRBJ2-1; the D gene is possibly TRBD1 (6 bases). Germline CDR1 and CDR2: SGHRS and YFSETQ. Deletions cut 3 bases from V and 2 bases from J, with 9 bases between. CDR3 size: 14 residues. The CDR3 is CASSYREPYNEQFF. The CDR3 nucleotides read TGCGCCAGCAGCTACAGGGAACCCTACAATGAGCAGTTCTTC.

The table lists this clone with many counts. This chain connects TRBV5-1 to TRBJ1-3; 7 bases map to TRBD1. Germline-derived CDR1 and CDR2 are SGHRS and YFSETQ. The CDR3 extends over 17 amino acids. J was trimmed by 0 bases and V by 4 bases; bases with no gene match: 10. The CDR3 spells CASSPTGDELSGNTIYF. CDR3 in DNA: TGCGCCAGCAGCCCAACAGGGGACGAGCTCTCTGGAAACACCATATATTTT.

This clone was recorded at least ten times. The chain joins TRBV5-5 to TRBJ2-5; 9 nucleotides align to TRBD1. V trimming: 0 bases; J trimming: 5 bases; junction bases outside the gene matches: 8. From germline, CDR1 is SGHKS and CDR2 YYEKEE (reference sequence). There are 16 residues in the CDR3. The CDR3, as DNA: TGTGCCAGCAGCTTGGCCGACAGGGGGTGGGTGGAGACCCAGTACTTC. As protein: CASSLADRGWVETQYF. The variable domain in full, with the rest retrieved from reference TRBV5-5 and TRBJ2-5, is DAGVTQSPTHLIKTRGQQVTLRCSPISGHKSVSWYQQVLGQGPQFIFQYYEKEERGRGNFPDRFSARQFPNYSSELNVNALLLGDSALYLCASSLADRGWVETQYFGPGTRLLVL.

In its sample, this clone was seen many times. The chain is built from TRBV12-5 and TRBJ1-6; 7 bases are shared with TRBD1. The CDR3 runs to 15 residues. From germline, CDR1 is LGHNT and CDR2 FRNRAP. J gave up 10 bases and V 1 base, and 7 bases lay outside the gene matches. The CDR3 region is CASGLDQGVGSPLHF. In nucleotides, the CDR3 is TGTGCTAGTGGTTTGGATCAGGGGGTTGGGTCACCCCTCCACTTT.

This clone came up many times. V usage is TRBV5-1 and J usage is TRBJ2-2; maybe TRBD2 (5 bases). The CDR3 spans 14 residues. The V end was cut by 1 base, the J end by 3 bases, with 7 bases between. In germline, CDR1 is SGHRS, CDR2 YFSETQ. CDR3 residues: CASSLNGDTGELFF. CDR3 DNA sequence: TGCGCCAGCAGCTTGAACGGGGACACCGGGGAGCTGTTTTTT.

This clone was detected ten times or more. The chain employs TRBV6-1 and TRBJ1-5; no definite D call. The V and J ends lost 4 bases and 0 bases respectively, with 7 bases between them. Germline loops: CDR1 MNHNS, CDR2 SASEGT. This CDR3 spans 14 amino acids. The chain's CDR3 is CASSAQDSNQPQHF. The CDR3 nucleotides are TGTGCCAGCAGTGCCCAGGATAGCAATCAGCCCCAGCATTTT.

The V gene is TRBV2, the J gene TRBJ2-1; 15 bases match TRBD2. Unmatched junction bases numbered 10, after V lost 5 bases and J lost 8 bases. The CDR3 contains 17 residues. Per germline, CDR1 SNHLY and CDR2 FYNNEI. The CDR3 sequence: CASSLQPGLAGGYEQFF. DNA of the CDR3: TGTGCCAGCAGTCTCCAACCGGGACTAGCGGGGGGCTATGAGCAGTTCTTC.

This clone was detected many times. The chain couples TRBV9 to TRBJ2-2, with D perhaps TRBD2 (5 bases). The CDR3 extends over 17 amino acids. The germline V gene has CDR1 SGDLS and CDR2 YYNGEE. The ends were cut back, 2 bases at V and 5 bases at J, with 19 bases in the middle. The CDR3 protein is CASSVAALPSGTGELFF. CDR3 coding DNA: TGTGCCAGCAGCGTTGCGGCCCTACCAAGCGGTACCGGGGAGCTGTTTTTT.

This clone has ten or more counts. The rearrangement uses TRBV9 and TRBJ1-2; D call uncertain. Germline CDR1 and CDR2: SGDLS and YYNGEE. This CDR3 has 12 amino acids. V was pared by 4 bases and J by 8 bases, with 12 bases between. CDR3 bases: TGTGCCAGCAGCCCTCCATTCGGGGGCTACACCTTC. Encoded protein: CASSPPFGGYTF.